This TCR beta chain stems from a study of blood T cells in healthy people across ages. Looking at the study overall: In model experiments, template switching was able to capture about one barcoded beta molecule for every two T cells that were present. Study observations and caveats: A strong correlation was seen between TCR beta diversity and naive T cell percentage. The study found more naive CD4+ cells and higher diversity in long-lived than aged donors.

With a J-beta primer mix and a sample-barcoded 5' primer, a second PCR ran about 6 to 11 cycles. Every cDNA molecule carried a tag from a template-switch adaptor bearing 12 random nucleotides. TCRdb reprocessed the 5' RACE reads with MiXCR, giving one entry per CDR3 protein. The top ten clones hold more than 20% of a sample with fewer than 900,000 distinct CDR3 sequences, about 40% of them seen once. Points on this clonotype: Its specificity is unknown. Possible read error: a much larger clone is one base away.

Looked up from germline, CDR1 is SGHTA and CDR2 is FQGNSA. This CDR3 has 15 amino acids. The chain has TRBV7-2 and TRBJ2-7; TRBD1 might be the D (5 bases). Sequenced input: blood. This sequence originates from a woman in her sixties in good health. The chain's CDR3 is CVSSPRTPTVHEQYF. The CDR3 nucleotides are TGTGTCAGCAGCCCCCGGACACCCACGGTCCACGAGCAGTACTTC.